This T cell receptor (beta chain) was sequenced for a study of OX40 agonist ivuxolimab in advanced cancers. The overall study: Patients took ivuxolimab, an agonistic anti-OX40 (CD134) antibody.

Turning to this clone: Its antigen remains unknown.

TCRdb's table, derived via immunoSEQ multiplex PCR, lists solely in-frame clones and lacks some. The sample consists of 77,000 or so clones, around 86% of them appearing once. Findings of the study overall: Circulating CD4+ and CD8+ T cells showed clonal expansion by week 6 at 0.1 to 3.0 mg/kg. Clonal expansion was among the lowest in partial responders at 0.1-3.0 mg/kg, especially CD8+.

This CDR3 spans 14 amino acids. The V end was cut by 1 base, the J end by 2 bases, with 8 bases between. Germline-derived CDR1 and CDR2 are SGHAT and FQNNGV. The chain couples TRBV11-2 to TRBJ2-5; D call uncertain. The sample was CD4+ or CD8+ T cells sorted from blood, taken in a trial of the OX40 agonist ivuxolimab. The receptor comes from an adult with an advanced solid tumor such as melanoma, head and neck, liver or kidney cancer. The CDR3 sequence: CASSLGAQQETQYF. In DNA form, the CDR3 reads TGTGCCAGCAGCTTAGGGGCACAACAAGAGACCCAGTACTTC.